The sequence of this T cell receptor (beta chain) was determined in a study of blood T cell repertoires in COVID-19. Original processing notes: Using reference gene primer amplification, nucleated cell counts were estimated. Clones were sequenced by immunoSEQ multiplex PCR, and TCRdb holds only the in-frame ones, with some missing. V and J calls and clone size are as listed in that table; D and trimming were resolved from the DNA. The sample records under 55,000 clones, 80% to 90% being singletons. There are 15 residues in the CDR3. The V segment lost 0 bases and the J segment 4 bases; nucleotides outside the gene matches: 5. CDR1 is SGHTA, CDR2 FQGTGA, per germline.

This clonotype was obtained from a human donor in a cohort sampled during active COVID-19. The specimen sequenced was peripheral blood. V and J are TRBV7-3 and TRBJ1-1; TRBD1 matches 7 bases. As DNA, the CDR3 is TGTGCCAGCAGCTTAACGGGGGACAGCCCCACTGAAGCTTTCTTT. Its protein product is CASSLTGDSPTEAFF.